Described below is a single TCR beta chain sequence and its context. Profiling relied on immunoSEQ multiplex PCR, and the TCRdb table lists in-frame clones only, not all of them. The table records about 84,000 clones, around 80% of them present only once. J gave up 5 bases and V 2 bases, and 7 bases lay outside the gene matches. In germline, CDR1 is SGHRS, CDR2 YFSETQ. This CDR3 spans 16 amino acids. This entry comes from a study of control samples from healthy donors and cancer patients. The sequence was obtained from a man aged 55 to 70 with head and neck cancer. Sequenced material: PBMCs. The chain has TRBV5-1 and TRBJ2-5; 12 bases fit TRBD1. The CDR3 nucleotides read TGCGCCAGCAGCTTATTGGGGACAGGGGGCGCGGAGACCCAGTACTTC. It translates to CASSLLGTGGAETQYF.